This T cell receptor beta chain was recovered during a study of CD8 T cells in ankylosing spondylitis (TCRdb year 2017). With regard to the full study: To find TCR variants linked to disease, the study profiled T cell receptor beta repertoires in ankylosing spondylitis patients and healthy donors. The full study cohort was made up of 25 ankylosing spondylitis patients and 108 healthy donors. Samples of peripheral blood were taken, and for ankylosing spondylitis patients, synovial fluid was collected as well.

This clonotype was observed at least ten times. The clone's antigen remains unknown. No much larger clonotype is one base removed from it; base qualities were not supplied. The CDR3 holds 13 amino acids from the cysteine to the phenylalanine. The read is trimmed to its CDR3 DNA, 39 bases read in frame from base 1. A distance of 5 bases separates the germline ends of V and J, which lose 2 bases and 1 base respectively. Overall study outcomes, separate from this receptor: Significant enrichment of the disease-linked clones was reported in matched synovial fluid samples from ankylosing spondylitis patients. Blood from ankylosing spondylitis patients appeared to be characterized by a TCR beta motif composed of eight highly homologous amino acid variants. The disease-linked clones showed a CD8+ phenotype and occurred at relatively low frequencies in peripheral blood. Some motif variants had previously been reported in the synovial fluid and blood of reactive arthritis patients, which suggests shared mechanisms of disease initiation.

Data came from an Illumina HiSeq 2500. TCR beta libraries were prepared by quantitative 5'-RACE with molecular barcodes. Per the original workflow: To identify disease-linked TCR variants, a new computational method was used, one built on a probabilistic model of VDJ rearrangement. Through fastp at Q25 and MiXCR, TCRdb rebuilt clones from the public reads, retaining in-frame beta chains. A single entry per CDR3 protein holds the most common genes and DNA from its merged rows. In this record, the V and J calls reflect TCRdb's handling and not the investigators' own analysis. For this sample the table gives roughly 440,000 distinct CDR3 sequences, of which about 15% were detected only once. Approximately 1% of the sample lies in the top ten.

This receptor was identified in a male donor with ankylosing spondylitis. The rearranged segments are TRBV12-3 or TRBV12-4 and TRBJ2-5; the D gene is unclear. The sample comprised blood, either unsorted or a sorted T cell fraction (not recorded which). The nucleotide sequence is TGTGCCAGCAGTTTAAGCAGCCAAGAGACCCAGTACTTC. Its amino acids are CASSLSSQETQYF.